This T cell receptor beta chain was captured by sequencing in a study of shared clonotypes between healthy human individuals. Overall study findings and caveats: Against clonotypes common to all four donors, non-shared ones had lower generation probabilities. Sequencing depth was expected to affect clonotype sharing among donors. Sampling involved blood alone; tissue repertoires likely differ.

As for this clone: Its antigen is as yet unknown. An end of the junction differs from the germline gene, which may be a read error.

The data were produced by immunoSEQ multiplex PCR, yet TCRdb's version contains in-frame clones alone and is incomplete. The table has some 2 million clones, approximately 94% seen once. Naivety among CD8 cells was defined by CD45RO negativity and positive CCR7 selection, thereby excluding terminally differentiated effector memory CD45RA+ cells. The CDR3 spans 14 residues. Germline CDR1 reads SGHDN; CDR2 reads FVKESK. This chain links TRBV14 with TRBJ2-1; either TRBD1 or TRBD2 may supply D (6 bases each). Sequencing was performed on naive CD8+ T cells sorted from blood. The sequence derives from a man aged 18 to 29 in good health. As DNA, the CDR3 is TGTGCCAGCAGTCAAGTCTCGGGGGCCAATGAGCAGTTCTTC. This translates into CASSQVSGANEQFF.